Presented here are 26 T cell receptor beta chains from one specimen sequenced in a study of blood T cell repertoires in COVID-19. Sequenced by immunoSEQ multiplex PCR; TCRdb stores in-frame clones only, minus some. The table shows about 26,000 clones, with roughly 84% occurring only once. The specimen was peripheral blood. The receptor set was obtained from a human donor in a cohort sampled during active COVID-19.

V gene TRBV11-3 combines with J gene TRBJ2-2; perhaps TRBD1 as D (5 bases). The CDR3 has 14 amino acids. Germline CDR1 and CDR2: SGHNT and YENEEA. Trimming took 4 bases from V and 2 from J, leaving 8 bases between them. CDR3 in amino acids: CASSSRGNTGELFF. CDR3 nucleotides: TGTGCCAGCAGCTCTAGGGGAAACACCGGGGAGCTGTTTTTT.

The rearrangement uses TRBV10-1 and TRBJ2-5; D perhaps matches TRBD2 (5 bases). V was trimmed by 5 bases and J by 9 bases, leaving 16 bases between them. This CDR3 spans 13 amino acids. Germline loops: CDR1 WNHNN, CDR2 SYGVQD (reference sequence). CDR3 residues: CASSRGLGEAQYF. The CDR3 DNA reads as TGCGCCAGCAGTCGGGGTCTCGGCGAGGCCCAGTACTTC.

In this sample, this clone turned up a few times. This sequence joins TRBV7-9 and TRBJ1-2; a weak D match, TRBD1 (6 bases). CDR1 and CDR2 (germline): SEHNR, FQNEAQ (reference sequence). The CDR3 is 16 amino acids. Trimming took 4 bases from V and 4 from J, leaving 19 bases between them. The CDR3 bases are TGTGCCAGCAGCTCGCCCGGTCAGGGGTCTCGCTATGGCTACACCTTC. Protein product: CASSSPGQGSRYGYTF.

This clone was found once. The chain uses TRBV30 and TRBJ1-1, with D perhaps TRBD1 (6 bases). Trimming pared 1 base from V and 0 bases from J, leaving 9 bases between. CDR1 GTSNPN and CDR2 SVGIG come from the germline V gene (reference sequence). The CDR3 covers 14 residues. The CDR3 region has the DNA TGTGCCTGGAGTGCGGACAGCGTGAACACTGAAGCTTTCTTT. Translating gives CAWSADSVNTEAFF.

J is TRBJ2-7 and V is TRBV5-1, with 11 positions matching TRBD1. Germline assignment: CDR1 SGHRS and CDR2 YFSETQ. The CDR3 extends over 15 amino acids. J lost 6 bases, V lost 2 bases, and 7 bases had no gene match. The CDR3 region has the DNA TGCGCCAGCAGCTTAACCCCGGGACAGGGGGGCGAGCAGTACTTC. This encodes CASSLTPGQGGEQYF.

The V call is TRBV11-2, the J call TRBJ1-1; D uncertain. Germline V gives CDR1 SGHAT, CDR2 FQNNGV. Trimming cost V 7 bases and J 1 base, with 13 bases left between them. The CDR3 spans 14 residues. The DNA of the CDR3 is TGTGCCAGCACCCTCGGGGTGAGGAACACTGAAGCTTTCTTT. Residues: CASTLGVRNTEAFF.

The chain employs TRBV28 and TRBJ2-3, with 7 bases matching TRBD1. Germline V CDR1 and CDR2: MDHEN, SYDVKM. This CDR3 is 11 amino acids long. With V trimmed by 7 bases and J by 15 bases, 10 bases remained unmatched. Here the CDR3 reads CASNQRGPNYF. CDR3 nucleotides: TGTGCCAGCAACCAAAGGGGGCCCAATTATTTT. Full variable domain (remainder filled in from reference TRBV28 and TRBJ2-3): DVKVTQSSRYLVKRTGEKVFLECVQDMDHENMFWYRQDPGLGLRLIYFSYDVKMKEKGDIPEGYSVSREKKERFSLILESASTNQTSMYLCASNQRGPNYFGPGTRLTVL.

The chain joins TRBV9 to TRBJ2-3, with TRBD1 identical over 9 bases. CDR1 is SGDLS and CDR2 is YYNGEE in the germline V gene. The V and J ends lost 3 bases and 2 bases, in that order; junction bases with no gene match: 7. The CDR3 extends over 16 amino acids. Here the CDR3 reads CASSERQGVNTDTQYF. CDR3 DNA sequence: TGTGCCAGCAGCGAAAGACAGGGGGTGAACACAGATACGCAGTATTTT.

J is TRBJ2-1 and V is TRBV27, with 11 bases fitting TRBD2. The CDR3 is made up of 14 amino acids. Germline-derived CDR1 and CDR2 are MNHEY and SMNVEV (reference sequence). V was pared by 3 bases and J by 8 bases, with 3 bases of the junction left unmatched. CDR3 sequence: CASSFSGGAYEQFF. CDR3 bases: TGTGCCAGCAGTTTTAGCGGGGGGGCCTATGAGCAGTTCTTC.

The V gene is TRBV19, the J gene TRBJ2-2, with 8 bases matching TRBD1. With 2 bases clipped from V and 4 bases from J, the junction kept 12 bases outside the gene matches. CDR1 and CDR2 from the germline V gene are LNHDA and SQIVND (reference sequence). The CDR3 has 18 amino acids. The CDR3: CASSIRGQDLSGTGELFF. Written as DNA, the CDR3 is TGTGCCAGTAGTATAAGGGGACAGGACCTCTCGGGCACCGGGGAGCTGTTTTTT.

The chain carries TRBV4-1 and TRBJ1-6; 8 bases agree with TRBD1. The CDR3 is made up of 16 amino acids. Germline loops: CDR1 MGHRA, CDR2 YSYEKL. Trimming took 4 bases from V and 10 from J; bases not matched to a gene: 12. The CDR3 loop is CASSPGQGTWGSPLHF. CDR3 nucleotide sequence: TGCGCCAGCAGCCCCGGACAGGGCACTTGGGGATCACCCCTCCACTTT.

The gene calls are TRBV4-3 and TRBJ2-5, with 9 bases identical to TRBD1. Trimming removed 2 bases from V and 1 base from J; junction bases left unmatched: 8. The CDR3 spans 17 residues. Germline V lookup: CDR1 LGHNA, CDR2 YSLEER. The chain's CDR3 is CASSQQRTGDFQETQYF. The CDR3 DNA reads as TGCGCCAGCAGCCAACAAAGGACAGGGGATTTCCAAGAGACCCAGTACTTC.

V is TRBV28 and J is TRBJ2-7; D is perhaps TRBD1 (6 bases). This CDR3 contains 14 residues. Trimming pared 6 bases from V and 4 bases from J, leaving 16 bases between. CDR1 and CDR2 (germline): MDHEN, SYDVKM. The CDR3 reads CASSPGPRGYEQYF. Written as DNA, the CDR3 is TGTGCCAGCAGCCCTGGGCCCAGGGGTTACGAGCAGTACTTC.

The chain couples TRBV6-2 or TRBV6-3 to TRBJ1-2; weak D call: TRBD1 (6 bases). V lost 1 base, J lost 2 bases, and 23 bases lay in between. Germline CDR1 MNHEY, CDR2 SVGEGT. CDR3 length: 19 residues. The CDR3 DNA sequence: TGTGCCAGCAGTTACTTGGTGTGGGGGCCCCGGAAGGAGAACTATGGCTACACCTTC. It codes for CASSYLVWGPRKENYGYTF.

The chain combines TRBV5-4 with TRBJ1-2, with 9 bases matching TRBD1. The junction had 4 bases not matched to a gene; V was cut back by 0 bases and J by 4 bases. CDR1 and CDR2 from the germline V gene are SGHNT and YYREEE (reference sequence). This CDR3 is 15 amino acids long. The CDR3 region is CASSLDRGQTYGYTF. CDR3 nucleotides: TGTGCCAGCAGCTTGGACAGGGGGCAAACCTATGGCTACACCTTC.

The genes are TRBV27 and TRBJ2-3; D is possibly TRBD2 (7 bases). This CDR3 contains 15 residues. Trimming removed 5 bases from V and 4 bases from J, with 16 bases in between. Looked up from germline, CDR1 is MNHEY and CDR2 is SMNVEV (reference sequence). The CDR3 coding sequence is TGTGCCAGCAGTGCCCGGCAGGGGAGGGCAGATACGCAGTATTTT. As protein: CASSARQGRADTQYF.

The CDR3 nucleotides read TGTGCCAGCAGCCTATTAAACACTGAAGCTTTCTTT. Translating it yields CASSLLNTEAFF. The chain has TRBV7-2 and TRBJ1-1; D is unclear. The V gene's germline CDR1 is SGHTA and CDR2 FQGNSA. The CDR3 has 12 residues. Trimming cost V 5 bases and J 2 bases, with 6 bases left between them.

The CDR3 loop is CASSPALGAVSYEQYF. The DNA for the CDR3 is TGTGCCAGCAGCCCAGCCCTTGGGGCTGTTTCCTACGAGCAGTACTTC. The V and J genes are TRBV4-2 and TRBJ2-7, with TRBD1 as a possible D gene (5 bases). The germline V and J ends were trimmed by 4 bases and 1 base, with 17 bases remaining between them. Germline lookup yields CDR1 LGHNA and CDR2 YNFKEQ. The CDR3 is made up of 16 amino acids.

The V call is TRBV11-2, the J call TRBJ2-7; possible D gene TRBD2, 8 bases. Deletions cut 5 bases from V and 3 bases from J, with 20 bases between. Germline loops: CDR1 SGHAT, CDR2 FQNNGV. The CDR3 runs 16 residues. The CDR3 DNA follows: TGTGCCAGCAGCCCGACAGGGAGCGGGGGCCTCTACGAGCAGTACTTC. Its protein product is CASSPTGSGGLYEQYF. Full variable domain (missing parts from reference TRBV11-2 and TRBJ2-7): EAGVAQSPRYKIIEKRQSVAFWCNPISGHATLYWYQQILGQGPKLLIQFQNNGVVDDSQLPKDRFSAERLKGVDSTLKIQPAKLEDSAVYLCASSPTGSGGLYEQYFGPGTRLTVT.

The chain combines TRBV7-6 with TRBJ2-1; 8 positions agree with TRBD2. Trimming at V came to 1 base and at J to 6 bases, leaving 14 bases not matched to a gene. The CDR3 contains 18 residues. Germline V lookup: CDR1 SGHVS, CDR2 FNYEAQ. CDR3 coding DNA: TGTGCCAGCAGCTTAGAAGACAGCGGGAGATGGGGGGTCAATGAGCAGTTCTTC. Amino acid sequence: CASSLEDSGRWGVNEQFF.

The genes are TRBV28 and TRBJ1-2; tentatively, D is TRBD1 (6 bases). This CDR3 is 13 amino acids long. Germline CDR1 MDHEN, CDR2 SYDVKM. V lost 9 bases, J lost 0 bases, and 11 bases lay in between. The CDR3 DNA is TGTGCCAGTCGACAGGCCACTAACTATGGCTACACCTTC. Its protein is CASRQATNYGYTF.

This clone is a singleton in its sample. The J gene is TRBJ2-5, the V gene TRBV25-1; the match to TRBD2 covers 10 bases. Per the germline V gene, CDR1 is MGHDK and CDR2 is SYGVNS. There are 14 residues in the CDR3. V shed 6 bases, J shed 9 bases, and the junction held 10 bases outside the gene matches. The CDR3 nucleotides read TGTGCCAGCAGCAGTAGCGGGGGGTCAGGGGCCCAGTACTTC. Encoded protein: CASSSSGGSGAQYF.

This sequence joins TRBV7-9 and TRBJ1-2; D may be TRBD1 (6 bases). This CDR3 has 10 residues. V was cut by 10 bases and J by 6 bases, with 9 bases left in between. In germline, CDR1 is SEHNR, CDR2 FQNEAQ (reference sequence). The CDR3 nucleotides are TGTGCCACTAGGACAGATGGCTACACCTTC. Translation gives CATRTDGYTF. Using reference TRBV7-9 and TRBJ1-2 for the parts outside the CDR3, the full variable domain is DTGVSQNPRHKITKRGQNVTFRCDPISEHNRLYWYRQTLGQGPEFLTYFQNEAQLEKSRLLSDRFSAERPKGSFSTLEIQRTEQGDSAMYLCATRTDGYTFGSGTRLTVV.

This sequence joins TRBV11-3 and TRBJ2-5; TRBD2 matches 13 bases. Germline V CDR1 and CDR2: SGHNT, YENEEA. This CDR3 spans 16 amino acids. J gave up 1 base and V 5 bases, and 4 bases lay outside the gene matches. In nucleotides, the CDR3 is TGTGCCAGCAGCCCAGGACTAGCGGGGGCCCAAGAGACCCAGTACTTC. Protein: CASSPGLAGAQETQYF.

The V gene is TRBV20-1, the J gene TRBJ2-3; 7 bases align to TRBD2. The CDR3 has 17 residues. Germline trimming cut 3 bases from V and 6 bases from J; bases unmatched to any gene: 18. Germline values: CDR1 DFQATT, CDR2 SNEGSKA (reference sequence). This chain's CDR3 is CSASTAGDRSPTDTQYF. DNA of the CDR3: TGCAGTGCTAGTACCGCGGGGGACCGAAGCCCCACCGATACGCAGTATTTT.

This clone was counted a single time. This chain uses TRBV3-1 (or the pseudogene TRBV3-2) with TRBJ2-5; D is undetermined. Deletions cut 7 bases from V and 2 bases from J, with 5 bases between. CDR3 length: 11 amino acids. CDR1 is LGHDT and CDR2 is YNNKEL in the germline V gene (reference sequence). The CDR3 nucleotides are TGTGCCAGCAACGCGCAAGAGACCCAGTACTTC. Translation: CASNAQETQYF.